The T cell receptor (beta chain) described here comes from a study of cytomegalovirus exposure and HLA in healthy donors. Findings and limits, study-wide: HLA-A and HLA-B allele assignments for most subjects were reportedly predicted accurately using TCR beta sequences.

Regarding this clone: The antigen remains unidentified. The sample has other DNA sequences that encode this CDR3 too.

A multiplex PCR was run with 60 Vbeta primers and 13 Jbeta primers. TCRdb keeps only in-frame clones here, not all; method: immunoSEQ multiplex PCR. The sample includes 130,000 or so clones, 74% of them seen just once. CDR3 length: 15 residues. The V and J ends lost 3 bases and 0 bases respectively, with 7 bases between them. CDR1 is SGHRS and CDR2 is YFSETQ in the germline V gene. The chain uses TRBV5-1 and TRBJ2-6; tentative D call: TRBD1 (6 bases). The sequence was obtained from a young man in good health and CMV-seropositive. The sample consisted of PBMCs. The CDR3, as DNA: TGCGCCAGCAGCTCGGACAGCTCTGGGGCCAACGTCCTGACTTTC. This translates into CASSSDSSGANVLTF.